A selection of T cell receptor beta chains follows, all from one sample in a study of T-cell memory formation after mild COVID-19. Each CDR3 protein gets one entry after TCRdb re-called the 5' RACE reads with MiXCR. Among roughly 620,000 distinct CDR3 sequences, 15% to 20% were seen once, and the ten largest hold about 12%. Material for sequencing was PBMCs or a T cell subset sorted from them (not recorded which). Every receptor here comes from an adult woman who had mild COVID-19 (a few samples of this study predate the infection). Cell type and time point are not known. Each CDR3 is given with its conserved first and last residue. The D gene is left open where the match is weak. Clone size, where shown, is once, few, many, or a class for clones that have expanded.

cdr3_nt: TGTGCCAGCAGTTACTCGACTCGGGGCCAAGAGACCCAGTACTTC
cdr3_aa: CASSYSTRGQETQYF
d_call: NA
clone_size: NA
v_call: TRBV6-6
j_call: TRBJ2-5

cdr3_nt: TGTGCCAGCAGCACCCGGACAGGGAAATCCACTGAAGCTTTCTTT
cdr3_aa: CASSTRTGKSTEAFF
d_call: TRBD1
clone_size: NA
v_call: TRBV7-9
j_call: TRBJ1-1

cdr3_nt: TGCAGTGCGCAGCCCCCGACAGGGAGGGACACTGAAGCTTTCTTT
cdr3_aa: CSAQPPTGRDTEAFF
d_call: TRBD1
clone_size: NA
v_call: TRBV20-1
j_call: TRBJ1-1

cdr3_nt: TGCAGTGCTAGACCGTCATCGACAGACAGCTACGAGCAGTACTTC
cdr3_aa: CSARPSSTDSYEQYF
d_call: NA
clone_size: NA
v_call: TRBV20-1
j_call: TRBJ2-7

cdr3_nt: TGTGCCAGCAGTCCTAGCGGGGAGTCAGATACGCAGTATTTT
cdr3_aa: CASSPSGESDTQYF
d_call: TRBD2
clone_size: NA
v_call: TRBV12-3/TRBV12-4
j_call: TRBJ2-3

cdr3_nt: TGTGCCAGCAGCTCCACAGGGACCCACGAGCAGTACTTC
cdr3_aa: CASSSTGTHEQYF
d_call: NA
clone_size: many
v_call: TRBV7-9
j_call: TRBJ2-7

cdr3_nt: TGTGCCAGCAGCTTAGCGCCCCTAGCGGGAGGGCGCACAGATACGCAGTATTTT
cdr3_aa: CASSLAPLAGGRTDTQYF
d_call: TRBD2
clone_size: many
v_call: TRBV7-2
j_call: TRBJ2-3

cdr3_nt: TGTGCCAGCAGGTTCAGTTTCGGCACCGGGGAGCTGTTTTTT
cdr3_aa: CASRFSFGTGELFF
d_call: NA
clone_size: few
v_call: TRBV11-2
j_call: TRBJ2-2

cdr3_nt: TGTGCCACCAGGGGAGATACGCAGTATTTT
cdr3_aa: CATRGDTQYF
d_call: NA
clone_size: NA
v_call: TRBV6-2/TRBV6-3
j_call: TRBJ2-3

cdr3_nt: TGCAGCGCCCCACAGGGGGCGGGCACAGATACGCAGTATTTT
cdr3_aa: CSAPQGAGTDTQYF
d_call: TRBD1
clone_size: few
v_call: TRBV29-1
j_call: TRBJ2-3

cdr3_nt: TGTGCCAGCAGGGCGACGCAATCAAACTATGGCTACACCTTC
cdr3_aa: CASRATQSNYGYTF
d_call: NA
clone_size: NA
v_call: TRBV27
j_call: TRBJ1-2

cdr3_nt: TGCAGCGCCGAGCGGGGCCAGCAGTTCTTC
cdr3_aa: CSAERGQQFF
d_call: TRBD2
clone_size: NA
v_call: TRBV29-1
j_call: TRBJ2-1

cdr3_nt: TGTGCCAGCAACGAGGTAGACCCGGGAGGAAACACCATATATTTT
cdr3_aa: CASNEVDPGGNTIYF
d_call: NA
clone_size: NA
v_call: TRBV2
j_call: TRBJ1-3

cdr3_nt: TGTGCCAGCGGAGCGGGACCGTCTGCTGAGCAGTACTTC
cdr3_aa: CASGAGPSAEQYF
d_call: TRBD2
clone_size: NA
v_call: TRBV27
j_call: TRBJ2-7

cdr3_nt: TGTGCCAGCAGCACCAGACGCCTTAGCACAGATACGCAGTATTTT
cdr3_aa: CASSTRRLSTDTQYF
d_call: NA
clone_size: few
v_call: TRBV7-9
j_call: TRBJ2-3

cdr3_nt: TGTGCCAGCAGTGAACTGGGGACACGTGCCTACGAGCAGTACTTC
cdr3_aa: CASSELGTRAYEQYF
d_call: NA
clone_size: few
v_call: TRBV2
j_call: TRBJ2-7

cdr3_nt: TGTGCCAGCAGCGCCACAGGGGTCGCCGGGGAGCTGTTTTTT
cdr3_aa: CASSATGVAGELFF
d_call: TRBD1
clone_size: once
v_call: TRBV7-2
j_call: TRBJ2-2

cdr3_nt: TGTGCCAGCAGCGTAGACGGGGCTAGCACAGATACGCAGTATTTT
cdr3_aa: CASSVDGASTDTQYF
d_call: NA
clone_size: NA
v_call: TRBV9
j_call: TRBJ2-3

cdr3_nt: TGTGCCTCCGAACGGACTAATGAAAAACTGTTTTTT
cdr3_aa: CASERTNEKLFF
d_call: NA
clone_size: once
v_call: TRBV27
j_call: TRBJ1-4

cdr3_nt: TGTGCCAGCAGCTCGGTAAACAGGGGGGAGACCCAGTACTTC
cdr3_aa: CASSSVNRGETQYF
d_call: TRBD1
clone_size: few
v_call: TRBV11-2
j_call: TRBJ2-5

cdr3_nt: TGTGCCTGGAGTGTTCCGGGGGGCTACACCTTC
cdr3_aa: CAWSVPGGYTF
d_call: NA
clone_size: few
v_call: TRBV30
j_call: TRBJ1-2

cdr3_nt: TGTGCCAGCAGCCAAGCCAACCCAGGGGTCCTTTCGGATGAGCAGTTCTTC
cdr3_aa: CASSQANPGVLSDEQFF
d_call: NA
clone_size: few
v_call: TRBV3-1
j_call: TRBJ2-1

cdr3_nt: TGTGCCAGCAGCTTACAGACAGGGAGGGACACTGAAGCTTTCTTT
cdr3_aa: CASSLQTGRDTEAFF
d_call: TRBD1
clone_size: NA
v_call: TRBV7-9
j_call: TRBJ1-1

cdr3_nt: TGTGCCAGCAGTTTGGGCTATTTGAACACTGAAGCTTTCTTT
cdr3_aa: CASSLGYLNTEAFF
d_call: NA
clone_size: few
v_call: TRBV12-3/TRBV12-4
j_call: TRBJ1-1

cdr3_nt: TGCGCCAGCAGCTTGGAATTATCGGCGGGGGGGTTGGTAAAGACCCAGTACTTC
cdr3_aa: CASSLELSAGGLVKTQYF
d_call: TRBD2
clone_size: NA
v_call: TRBV5-1
j_call: TRBJ2-5

cdr3_nt: TGTGCCAGCATCATGTCCCGGGACAGGGAAGAGACCCAGTACTTC
cdr3_aa: CASIMSRDREETQYF
d_call: NA
clone_size: few
v_call: TRBV21-1
j_call: TRBJ2-5

cdr3_nt: TGTGCCAGCAGCCCCGGGGGGGGGCCTGGCATTCAGTACTTC
cdr3_aa: CASSPGGGPGIQYF
d_call: TRBD2
clone_size: few
v_call: TRBV27
j_call: TRBJ2-4

cdr3_nt: TGTGCCGGGGCGGGAGGGACCGCTTATGAGCAGTTCTTC
cdr3_aa: CAGAGGTAYEQFF
d_call: TRBD2
clone_size: few
v_call: TRBV10-3
j_call: TRBJ2-1

cdr3_nt: TGTGCCAGCAGCGTAGCTTTGAGTGATTCCTACGAGCAGTACTTC
cdr3_aa: CASSVALSDSYEQYF
d_call: NA
clone_size: few
v_call: TRBV9
j_call: TRBJ2-7

cdr3_nt: TGTGCCAGCAGCTTATCGGGGACTAGCGGGAGCGGATATACGCAGTATTTT
cdr3_aa: CASSLSGTSGSGYTQYF
d_call: TRBD2
clone_size: NA
v_call: TRBV7-2
j_call: TRBJ2-3

cdr3_nt: TGTGCCAGCAGGTGGACAGTTACCTACAATGAGCAGTTCTTC
cdr3_aa: CASRWTVTYNEQFF
d_call: NA
clone_size: few
v_call: TRBV12-3/TRBV12-4
j_call: TRBJ2-1

cdr3_nt: TGCAGTGCTAGCACAGGGAGTAACACTGAAGCTTTCTTT
cdr3_aa: CSASTGSNTEAFF
d_call: NA
clone_size: NA
v_call: TRBV20-1
j_call: TRBJ1-1

cdr3_nt: TGTGCCAGCAGTCTTTTCTTTACGAACACCGGGGAGCTGTTTTTT
cdr3_aa: CASSLFFTNTGELFF
d_call: NA
clone_size: many
v_call: TRBV12-3/TRBV12-4
j_call: TRBJ2-2

cdr3_nt: TGTGCCAGCAGCCAGACTAGCGGGAGGATTTACGAGCAGTACTTC
cdr3_aa: CASSQTSGRIYEQYF
d_call: TRBD2
clone_size: NA
v_call: TRBV7-9
j_call: TRBJ2-7

cdr3_nt: TGCGCCAGCAGCCACGGGGAGCTTCTCAACTCTGGAAACACCATATATTTT
cdr3_aa: CASSHGELLNSGNTIYF
d_call: NA
clone_size: NA
v_call: TRBV4-1
j_call: TRBJ1-3